This T cell receptor (beta chain) was recorded in a study of blood T cells in healthy people across ages. Findings and caveats of the study: Observed TCR beta diversity per million T cells went down as age went up. This fall followed a roughly linear course with age.

Combining a sample-barcoded 5' primer with a J-beta primer mix, a second PCR ran for roughly 7 to 12 cycles. TCRdb re-analysed the 5' RACE reads in MiXCR, keeping a single row per CDR3 protein. The repertoire consists of 380,000 or so distinct CDR3 sequences, with about 52% occurring once and the leading ten covering under 65%. Germline V lookup: CDR1 MNHEY, CDR2 SMNVEV (reference sequence). The CDR3 runs 16 residues. In the case of this clonotype: No antigen is known for it. The junction does not match germline at one end; this may be a read error.

This clonotype was obtained from a man aged 55 to 69 in good health. The rearrangement links TRBV27 to TRBJ1-2; 8 nucleotides agree with TRBD1. The sequencing sample was made of blood. CDR3 sequence reads: CTSSLRRQGINYGYTF. The CDR3 DNA reads TGTACCAGCAGTTTAAGGCGACAGGGGATTAACTATGGCTACACCTTC.